This passage covers 10 T cell receptor beta chains from one sample sequenced in a study of T cells in Graves' hyperthyroidism and ophthalmopathy. Amplified TCR beta CDR3 regions came from RNA transcripts. TCR CDR3 regions were first amplified by RT-PCR with HTBI primers. TCRdb called the multiplex PCR reads again in MiXCR, with one record for every CDR3 protein. This repertoire shows 350,000 to 400,000 distinct CDR3 sequences, about 19% found once; its top ten account for 3% to 4%. Sequenced material: blood. The receptors derive from a woman aged 18-29 years with Graves' hyperthyroidism.

CDR3: CASSIRDSYGYTF. DNA for the CDR3: TGTGCCAGCAGTATCCGGGACAGCTATGGCTACACCTTC. This sequence joins TRBV12-3 or TRBV12-4 and TRBJ1-2, with 7 bases lining up with TRBD1. V shed 5 bases and J 4 bases; nucleotides not matched to a gene: 4. The CDR3 runs 13 residues.

The V call is TRBV6-2 or TRBV6-3, the J call TRBJ2-7, with 9 bases lining up with TRBD1. This CDR3 contains 14 residues. J lost 3 bases, V lost 5 bases, and 5 bases had no gene match. The germline CDR1 and CDR2 sequences are MNHEY and SVGEGT. The CDR3 region has the DNA TGTGCCAGCAGTGGACAGGGGCGCTTCTACGAGCAGTACTTC. This translates into CASSGQGRFYEQYF.

The chain joins TRBV6-2 or TRBV6-3 to TRBJ1-5; D remains unclear. Trimming took off 7 bases at V and 3 bases at J, with 13 bases between the two ends. The germline V gene has CDR1 MNHEY and CDR2 SVGEGT. The CDR3 has 14 residues. Here the CDR3 DNA reads TGTGCCAGCAACCTCCTCGGGCACAATCAGCCCCAGCATTTT. This sequence encodes CASNLLGHNQPQHF.

This clonotype was picked up many times. The chain recombines TRBV15 with TRBJ1-1; a possible D gene is TRBD1 (6 bases). With 4 bases removed from V and 7 bases from J, the gap between germline ends came to 16 bases. Germline V gene lookup returns CDR1 LNHNV and CDR2 YYDKDF (reference sequence). This CDR3 contains 14 residues. The CDR3: CATSTGQRIYEAFF. CDR3 bases: TGTGCCACCAGCACAGGACAGCGGATCTATGAAGCTTTCTTT.

This clonotype was found many times. The chain is built from TRBV29-1 and TRBJ2-4; 12 bases map to TRBD2. The J segment lost 10 bases and the V segment lost 4 bases, leaving 5 bases of the junction unmatched. The V gene's germline CDR1 is SQVTM and CDR2 ANQGSEA. The CDR3 spans 13 residues. The CDR3 loop reads CSVAGLAGPIQYF. The CDR3 DNA reads TGCAGCGTTGCCGGACTAGCGGGGCCTATTCAGTACTTC.

This clonotype was detected many times. The rearrangement uses TRBV12-3 or TRBV12-4 and TRBJ1-6, with TRBD1 as a possible D gene (5 bases). V gave up 5 bases and J gave up 9 bases, with 17 bases separating them. The CDR3 contains 15 residues. This CDR3 reads CASSPRQGYRSPLHF. The DNA for the CDR3 is TGTGCCAGCAGTCCGCGGCAGGGTTATCGTTCACCCCTCCACTTT.

J is TRBJ2-2 and V is TRBV30, with a possible D match to TRBD1 (5 bases). The germline V and J ends were trimmed by 3 bases and 0 bases, with 8 bases remaining between them. Germline V lookup: CDR1 GTSNPN, CDR2 SVGIG (reference sequence). CDR3 length: 14 amino acids. CDR3 bases: TGTGCCTGGAGGACAGCCTCGAACACCGGGGAGCTGTTTTTT. It is translated as CAWRTASNTGELFF.

The J gene is TRBJ2-7, the V gene TRBV2; D remains unclear. The CDR3 covers 13 residues. The germline V gene encodes CDR1 SNHLY and CDR2 FYNNEI. V shed 6 bases and J shed 4 bases, with 13 bases lying between them. The CDR3 DNA reads as TGTGCCAGCAGCGCAGAGATAGCTTACGAGCAGTACTTC. This gives the protein CASSAEIAYEQYF.

This clonotype was recorded at least ten times. This chain connects TRBV28 to TRBJ2-5; TRBD2 agrees at 10 bases. This CDR3 has 16 residues. J gave up 1 base and V 4 bases, and 6 bases lay outside the gene matches. CDR1 is MDHEN, CDR2 SYDVKM, per germline. The CDR3 region has the DNA TGTGCCAGCAGTTCAGGCCTAGCGGGGGTCCAAGAGACCCAGTACTTC. This translates into CASSSGLAGVQETQYF.

V and J are TRBV29-1 and TRBJ2-7; possible D gene TRBD2, 5 bases. The CDR3 sequence is 12 residues long. Between the trimmed V and J ends, which lost 6 bases and 2 bases, there was a span of 11 bases. Germline V gene lookup returns CDR1 SQVTM and CDR2 ANQGSEA. CDR3 sequence reads: CSVRGLTYEQYF. The CDR3, as DNA: TGCAGCGTCCGAGGGCTAACCTACGAGCAGTACTTC.